This T cell receptor beta chain was sequenced during a study of control samples from healthy donors and cancer patients. Per the germline V gene, CDR1 is SGHTA and CDR2 is FQGNSA. CDR3 length equals 15 residues. Trimming removed 5 bases at V and 6 bases at J, with 17 bases between. Method: immunoSEQ multiplex PCR; TCRdb's copy keeps in-frame clones and lacks some. The sample has 150,000 or so clones, about 94% seen once; the top ten hold approximately 5.7%. V is TRBV7-2 and J is TRBJ2-1; possible D gene TRBD2, 6 bases. Material for sequencing was blood. The TCR was taken from a man aged 35 to 55 in good health. The CDR3 loop is CASSAYVGGVNEQFF. The CDR3 nucleotides read TGTGCCAGCAGCGCCTATGTCGGGGGTGTCAATGAGCAGTTCTTC.